These T cell receptor beta chains were read from a single sample in a study of blood T cell repertoires in COVID-19. Assay used: immunoSEQ multiplex PCR; TCRdb lists only in-frame clones, some missing. In the table there are approximately 150,000 clones, about 83% of which are singletons. Sequenced sample: peripheral blood. The receptors derive from a woman aged 80 or over with COVID-19, enrolled during active disease. Both conserved end residues are part of each CDR3. The order of the fields is J gene, V gene, D gene, clone size, CDR3 protein, CDR3 DNA. The D gene is left open where the match is weak. Clone sizes are given selectively: once, few, many, or a class where the clone is expanded.

j_call: TRBJ2-5
v_call: TRBV19
d_call: -
clone_size: -
cdr3_aa: CASRRLGGGPAIETQYF
cdr3_nt: TGTGCCAGTAGGAGGCTGGGGGGTGGACCAGCCATAGAGACCCAGTACTTC

j_call: TRBJ2-7
v_call: TRBV18
d_call: -
clone_size: -
cdr3_aa: CASSRGVPGDSREQYF
cdr3_nt: TGTGCCAGCTCACGGGGGGTCCCGGGAGATTCTCGCGAGCAGTACTTC

j_call: TRBJ2-5
v_call: TRBV4-1
d_call: -
clone_size: -
cdr3_aa: CASSQDPMSSSGETQYF
cdr3_nt: TGCGCCAGCAGCCAAGATCCGATGTCCTCCTCGGGGGAGACCCAGTACTTC

j_call: TRBJ2-7
v_call: TRBV28
d_call: -
clone_size: -
cdr3_aa: CASNRLVASSEQYF
cdr3_nt: TGTGCCAGCAATCGCCTAGTTGCCTCTTCCGAGCAGTACTTC

j_call: TRBJ2-5
v_call: TRBV27
d_call: -
clone_size: once
cdr3_aa: CASSFWGRETQYF
cdr3_nt: TGTGCCAGCAGTTTTTGGGGGCGAGAGACCCAGTACTTC

j_call: TRBJ2-7
v_call: TRBV5-1
d_call: TRBD2
clone_size: few
cdr3_aa: CASSPGLATYEQYF
cdr3_nt: TGCGCCAGCAGTCCGGGACTAGCGACCTACGAGCAGTACTTC

j_call: TRBJ1-1
v_call: TRBV6-5
d_call: -
clone_size: -
cdr3_aa: CASSKRRTAPEAFF
cdr3_nt: TGTGCCAGCAGTAAACGTAGGACAGCCCCTGAAGCTTTCTTT

j_call: TRBJ2-5
v_call: TRBV2
d_call: TRBD2
clone_size: -
cdr3_aa: CASRTRLAGGPETQYF
cdr3_nt: TGTGCCAGCAGAACAAGACTAGCGGGGGGGCCGGAGACCCAGTACTTC

j_call: TRBJ1-2
v_call: TRBV4-1
d_call: -
clone_size: -
cdr3_aa: CASSQGAANYGYTF
cdr3_nt: TGCGCCAGCAGCCAGGGGGCAGCCAACTATGGCTACACCTTC

j_call: TRBJ2-7
v_call: TRBV19
d_call: TRBD1
clone_size: once
cdr3_aa: CASSPARRGLYEQYF
cdr3_nt: TGTGCCAGTAGCCCCGCGCGCAGGGGGCTTTACGAGCAGTACTTC

j_call: TRBJ2-1
v_call: TRBV2
d_call: TRBD2
clone_size: -
cdr3_aa: CASSEVSSGSNEQFF
cdr3_nt: TGTGCCAGCAGTGAAGTGTCTAGCGGGAGCAATGAGCAGTTCTTC

j_call: TRBJ2-5
v_call: TRBV7-2
d_call: TRBD1
clone_size: -
cdr3_aa: CASSLVQGQGRETQYF
cdr3_nt: TGTGCCAGCAGCTTAGTTCAAGGACAGGGAAGGGAGACCCAGTACTTC

j_call: TRBJ1-5
v_call: TRBV2
d_call: -
clone_size: once
cdr3_aa: CASRLRGSDQPQHF
cdr3_nt: TGTGCCAGCAGACTTCGGGGGTCGGACCAGCCCCAGCATTTT

j_call: TRBJ2-1
v_call: TRBV7-3
d_call: TRBD1
clone_size: -
cdr3_aa: CASSSRQGVWNEQFF
cdr3_nt: TGTGCCAGCAGCTCGCGACAGGGGGTTTGGAATGAGCAGTTCTTC

j_call: TRBJ1-2
v_call: TRBV4-3
d_call: TRBD1
clone_size: -
cdr3_aa: CASSQDSRTGNGYTF
cdr3_nt: TGCGCCAGCAGCCAAGATTCCCGGACAGGGAATGGCTACACCTTC

j_call: TRBJ2-3
v_call: TRBV12-5
d_call: TRBD2
clone_size: -
cdr3_aa: CASGLGLAGVGDTQYF
cdr3_nt: TGTGCTAGTGGTTTGGGACTAGCGGGAGTAGGAGATACGCAGTATTTT

j_call: TRBJ2-1
v_call: TRBV6-4
d_call: TRBD2
clone_size: -
cdr3_aa: CASSEGGGTNEQFF
cdr3_nt: TGTGCCAGCAGTGAAGGCGGGGGGACTAATGAGCAGTTCTTC

j_call: TRBJ2-3
v_call: TRBV7-3
d_call: TRBD2
clone_size: -
cdr3_aa: CASSGSGVGTDTQYF
cdr3_nt: TGTGCCAGCAGCGGTAGCGGGGTGGGCACAGATACGCAGTATTTT

j_call: TRBJ2-3
v_call: TRBV5-1
d_call: TRBD1
clone_size: -
cdr3_aa: CASSVRTGEDTQYF
cdr3_nt: TGCGCCAGCAGCGTAAGGACAGGGGAGGATACGCAGTATTTT

j_call: TRBJ1-2
v_call: TRBV7-8
d_call: TRBD1
clone_size: -
cdr3_aa: CASSQTTGVGYTF
cdr3_nt: TGTGCCAGCAGCCAAACGACAGGGGTTGGCTACACCTTC

j_call: TRBJ2-5
v_call: TRBV5-1
d_call: TRBD1
clone_size: -
cdr3_aa: CASSPGTGYQETQYF
cdr3_nt: TGCGCCAGCAGCCCGGGGACAGGGTACCAAGAGACCCAGTACTTC

j_call: TRBJ1-6
v_call: TRBV19
d_call: TRBD1
clone_size: -
cdr3_aa: CASMETGPTSSYNSPLHF
cdr3_nt: TGTGCCAGTATGGAGACAGGGCCCACAAGCTCCTATAATTCACCCCTCCACTTT

j_call: TRBJ2-7
v_call: TRBV7-8
d_call: TRBD2
clone_size: -
cdr3_aa: CASSLVAGASYEQYF
cdr3_nt: TGTGCCAGCAGCTTAGTAGCGGGGGCCTCCTACGAGCAGTACTTC

j_call: TRBJ2-2
v_call: TRBV9
d_call: TRBD2
clone_size: -
cdr3_aa: CASTPRGSSNTGELFF
cdr3_nt: TGTGCCAGCACCCCGCGGGGGTCCTCGAACACCGGGGAGCTGTTTTTT

j_call: TRBJ2-7
v_call: TRBV18
d_call: -
clone_size: -
cdr3_aa: CASSPGRGRYEQYF
cdr3_nt: TGTGCCAGCTCACCGGGTAGGGGTCGGTACGAGCAGTACTTC

j_call: TRBJ1-5
v_call: TRBV28
d_call: -
clone_size: -
cdr3_aa: CAVTWGTLNQPQHF
cdr3_nt: TGTGCCGTTACGTGGGGGACTCTCAATCAGCCCCAGCATTTT

j_call: TRBJ1-6
v_call: TRBV18
d_call: -
clone_size: -
cdr3_aa: CASSTGNNSPLHF
cdr3_nt: TGTGCCAGCTCAACAGGGAATAATTCACCCCTCCACTTT

j_call: TRBJ1-6
v_call: TRBV18
d_call: -
clone_size: once
cdr3_aa: CASSMRGMGSPLHF
cdr3_nt: TGTGCCAGCTCCATGCGGGGGATGGGTTCACCCCTCCACTTT

j_call: TRBJ2-2
v_call: TRBV3-1/TRBV3-2
d_call: -
clone_size: -
cdr3_aa: CASSPRVAGELFF
cdr3_nt: TGTGCCAGCAGCCCCAGGGTAGCCGGGGAGCTGTTTTTT

j_call: TRBJ2-7
v_call: TRBV27
d_call: TRBD1
clone_size: once
cdr3_aa: CASRRQGDEQYF
cdr3_nt: TGTGCCAGCAGGCGACAGGGGGACGAGCAGTACTTC

j_call: TRBJ2-3
v_call: TRBV5-4
d_call: TRBD1
clone_size: -
cdr3_aa: CASSADRASGTDTQYF
cdr3_nt: TGTGCCAGCAGCGCAGACAGGGCGAGTGGCACAGATACGCAGTATTTT

j_call: TRBJ1-5
v_call: TRBV15
d_call: TRBD1
clone_size: once
cdr3_aa: CATSRGTGFQPQHF
cdr3_nt: TGTGCCACCAGCAGAGGGACAGGGTTTCAGCCCCAGCATTTT

j_call: TRBJ2-7
v_call: TRBV9
d_call: TRBD2
clone_size: -
cdr3_aa: CASSPGTSGVSYEQYF
cdr3_nt: TGTGCCAGCAGCCCCGGGACTAGCGGGGTCTCCTACGAGCAGTACTTC

j_call: TRBJ1-1
v_call: TRBV28
d_call: -
clone_size: -
cdr3_aa: CASSLWAVNTEAFF
cdr3_nt: TGTGCCAGCAGTTTATGGGCGGTGAACACTGAAGCTTTCTTT

j_call: TRBJ2-2
v_call: TRBV5-1
d_call: -
clone_size: -
cdr3_aa: CASSWQRGELFF
cdr3_nt: TGCGCCAGCAGCTGGCAGAGGGGGGAGCTGTTTTTT

j_call: TRBJ2-7
v_call: TRBV28
d_call: TRBD1
clone_size: -
cdr3_aa: CASSSTGGTYEQYF
cdr3_nt: TGTGCCAGCAGTTCCACAGGGGGGACGTACGAGCAGTACTTC

j_call: TRBJ1-3
v_call: TRBV7-9
d_call: -
clone_size: -
cdr3_aa: CASSLESTLGNTIYF
cdr3_nt: TGTGCCAGCAGCTTAGAGAGTACTCTTGGAAACACCATATATTTT

j_call: TRBJ1-1
v_call: TRBV6-6
d_call: -
clone_size: -
cdr3_aa: CASSRQGAEAFF
cdr3_nt: TGTGCCAGCAGTCGACAAGGGGCTGAAGCTTTCTTT

j_call: TRBJ2-5
v_call: TRBV4-3
d_call: TRBD2
clone_size: -
cdr3_aa: CASSLGLAGGQETQYF
cdr3_nt: TGCGCCAGCAGCCTCGGACTAGCGGGGGGGCAAGAGACCCAGTACTTC

j_call: TRBJ2-3
v_call: TRBV2
d_call: TRBD1
clone_size: -
cdr3_aa: CASRMGQGGGTDTQYF
cdr3_nt: TGTGCCAGCAGAATGGGACAGGGAGGGGGCACAGATACGCAGTATTTT

j_call: TRBJ2-7
v_call: TRBV5-1
d_call: -
clone_size: -
cdr3_aa: CASNSGGSPREQYF
cdr3_nt: TGCGCCAGCAACAGCGGAGGCTCCCCCCGCGAGCAGTACTTC

j_call: TRBJ2-1
v_call: TRBV18
d_call: TRBD1
clone_size: -
cdr3_aa: CASSPWTGGDEQFF
cdr3_nt: TGTGCCAGCTCACCGTGGACAGGGGGCGATGAGCAGTTCTTC

j_call: TRBJ2-5
v_call: TRBV24-1
d_call: TRBD1
clone_size: -
cdr3_aa: CATSDPSLTQGGLQETQYF
cdr3_nt: TGTGCCACCAGTGATCCAAGCCTGACACAGGGGGGACTGCAAGAGACCCAGTACTTC

j_call: TRBJ2-2
v_call: TRBV27
d_call: TRBD2
clone_size: -
cdr3_aa: CASSPGSGGAVNTGELFF
cdr3_nt: TGTGCCAGCAGTCCGGGTAGCGGGGGGGCAGTGAACACCGGGGAGCTGTTTTTT

j_call: TRBJ2-1
v_call: TRBV11-2
d_call: TRBD2
clone_size: -
cdr3_aa: CASSLFSGLAALNEQFF
cdr3_nt: TGTGCCAGCAGCTTATTCTCGGGACTAGCGGCCCTTAATGAGCAGTTCTTC

j_call: TRBJ1-1
v_call: TRBV5-1
d_call: TRBD1
clone_size: -
cdr3_aa: CASSLTGEWNTEAFF
cdr3_nt: TGCGCCAGCAGCTTAACAGGGGAGTGGAACACTGAAGCTTTCTTT

j_call: TRBJ2-4
v_call: TRBV14
d_call: -
clone_size: -
cdr3_aa: CASRAGVEGNIQYF
cdr3_nt: TGTGCCAGCAGGGCAGGGGTTGAGGGAAACATTCAGTACTTC

j_call: TRBJ2-3
v_call: TRBV5-1
d_call: TRBD2
clone_size: -
cdr3_aa: CASSLFGLETDTQYF
cdr3_nt: TGCGCCAGCAGCCTGTTCGGACTAGAAACAGATACGCAGTATTTT

j_call: TRBJ2-2
v_call: TRBV25-1
d_call: TRBD1
clone_size: -
cdr3_aa: CASKRWGTGDTGELFF
cdr3_nt: TGTGCCAGCAAACGATGGGGGACAGGGGACACCGGGGAGCTGTTTTTT

j_call: TRBJ2-7
v_call: TRBV7-9
d_call: TRBD1
clone_size: -
cdr3_aa: CASSSPGQGGEQYF
cdr3_nt: TGTGCCAGCAGCTCGCCGGGACAGGGCGGCGAGCAGTACTTC

j_call: TRBJ2-1
v_call: TRBV19
d_call: TRBD2
clone_size: -
cdr3_aa: CASSIAPSGSSYNEQFF
cdr3_nt: TGTGCCAGTAGTATAGCCCCTAGCGGGAGCTCCTACAATGAGCAGTTCTTC

j_call: TRBJ2-2
v_call: TRBV2
d_call: -
clone_size: -
cdr3_aa: CASSGRSPNTGELFF
cdr3_nt: TGTGCCAGCAGTGGGAGGAGCCCGAACACCGGGGAGCTGTTTTTT

j_call: TRBJ2-3
v_call: TRBV7-2
d_call: -
clone_size: -
cdr3_aa: CASSLGLAQYF
cdr3_nt: TGTGCCAGCAGCTTAGGGCTAGCGCAGTATTTT

j_call: TRBJ2-1
v_call: TRBV11-2
d_call: -
clone_size: -
cdr3_aa: CASSPGTLNEQFF
cdr3_nt: TGTGCCAGCAGCCCAGGGACTCTCAATGAGCAGTTCTTC

j_call: TRBJ1-2
v_call: TRBV10-3
d_call: TRBD1
clone_size: few
cdr3_aa: CAISPGGVGTGYTF
cdr3_nt: TGTGCCATCAGCCCAGGGGGCGTCGGAACTGGCTACACCTTC

j_call: TRBJ2-5
v_call: TRBV11-2
d_call: TRBD1
clone_size: -
cdr3_aa: CASNRQGAVETQYF
cdr3_nt: TGTGCCAGCAACAGACAGGGGGCTGTAGAGACCCAGTACTTC